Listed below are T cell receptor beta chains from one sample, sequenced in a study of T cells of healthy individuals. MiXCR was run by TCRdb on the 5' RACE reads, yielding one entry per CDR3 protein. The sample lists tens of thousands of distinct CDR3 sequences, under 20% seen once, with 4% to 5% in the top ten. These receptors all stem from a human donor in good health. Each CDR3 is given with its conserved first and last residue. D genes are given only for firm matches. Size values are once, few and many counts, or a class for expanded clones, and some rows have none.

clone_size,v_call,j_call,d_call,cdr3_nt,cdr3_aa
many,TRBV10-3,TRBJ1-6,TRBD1,TGTGCCATCAGTGGGACAGGGGATTCACCCCTCCACTTT,CAISGTGDSPLHF
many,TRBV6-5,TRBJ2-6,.,TGTGCCAGCAGTCCCAGGGCAGTACGCTCTGGGGCCAACGTCCTGACTTTC,CASSPRAVRSGANVLTF
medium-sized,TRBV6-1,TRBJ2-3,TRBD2,TGTGCCAGCAGTGAAACTAGCGGGGGGGCAGATACGCAGTATTTT,CASSETSGGADTQYF
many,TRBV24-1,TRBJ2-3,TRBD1,TGTGCCACCAGTGCTCCGACAGGGGGCGCAGATACGCAGTATTTT,CATSAPTGGADTQYF
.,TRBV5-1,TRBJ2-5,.,TGCGCCAGCAGCTTGGACCGGGGGCCTCGGCAAGAGACCCAGTACTTC,CASSLDRGPRQETQYF
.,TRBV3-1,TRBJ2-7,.,TGTGCCAGCAGCCAGGCACAGGTTCCCTACGAGCAGTACTTC,CASSQAQVPYEQYF
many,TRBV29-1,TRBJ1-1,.,TGCAGCGTTGAAGGTAGGGGGACTGAAGCTTTCTTT,CSVEGRGTEAFF
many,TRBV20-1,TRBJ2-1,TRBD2,TGCAGTGCTCCTAATAAGCGGACTAGCGGTTACAATGAGCAGTTCTTC,CSAPNKRTSGYNEQFF
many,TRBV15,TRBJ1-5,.,TGTGCCACCAGCAGAGATCGGGCGTTCAATCAGCCCCAGCATTTT,CATSRDRAFNQPQHF
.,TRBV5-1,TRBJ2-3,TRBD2,TGCGCCAGCAGCTTAGGAGCGGGAGGACTCACAGATACGCAGTATTTT,CASSLGAGGLTDTQYF
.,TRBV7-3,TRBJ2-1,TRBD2,TGTGCCAGCAGCTTAGGGGAAAGCGGGATCCGGACCTACAATGAGCAGTTCTTC,CASSLGESGIRTYNEQFF
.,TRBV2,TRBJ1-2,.,TGTGCCAGCACGAGCAGGGAGGATGGTGGCTACACCTTC,CASTSREDGGYTF
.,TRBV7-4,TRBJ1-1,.,TGTGCCAGCAGCCCAGTAGGGGTCGGGTTGAACACTGAAGCTTTCTTT,CASSPVGVGLNTEAFF
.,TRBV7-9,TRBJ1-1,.,TGTGCCAGCAGCTTGTTTATGAACACTGAAGCTTTCTTT,CASSLFMNTEAFF
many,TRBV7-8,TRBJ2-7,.,TGTGCCAGCAGCGGCACTGGGACGTACGAGCAGTACTTC,CASSGTGTYEQYF
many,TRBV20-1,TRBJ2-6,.,TGCAGTGCTAGATCTGGGGCCAACGTCCTGACTTTC,CSARSGANVLTF
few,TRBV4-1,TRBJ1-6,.,TGCGCCAGCAGCCCCGGGGGGGGTGGCAGGGGAAGTTCACCCCTCCACTTT,CASSPGGGGRGSSPLHF
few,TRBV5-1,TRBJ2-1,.,TGCGCCAGCAGCTTGGATGGAATTAATGAGCAGTTCTTC,CASSLDGINEQFF
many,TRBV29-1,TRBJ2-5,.,TGCAGCGCACGGTTTCTCGGGGGGCGACAGACCCAGTACTTC,CSARFLGGRQTQYF
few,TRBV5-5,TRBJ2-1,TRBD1,TGTGCCAGCAGCTCCCAGCCGACAGGGGCGGGGAAAGAGCAGTTCTTC,CASSSQPTGAGKEQFF
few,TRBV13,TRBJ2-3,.,TGTGCCAGCAGCGCGACCCTAGGGGCAGATACGCAGTATTTT,CASSATLGADTQYF
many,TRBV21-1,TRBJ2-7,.,TGTGCCAGCAGCAGTAGACAGCTTACCTACTACGAGCAGTACTTC,CASSSRQLTYYEQYF
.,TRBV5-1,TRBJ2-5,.,TGCGCCAGCAGCAGGGGCCAATACCAAGAGACCCAGTACTTC,CASSRGQYQETQYF
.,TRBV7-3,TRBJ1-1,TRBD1,TGTGCCAGCAGTTCGGACAGGGACACTGAAGCTTTCTTT,CASSSDRDTEAFF
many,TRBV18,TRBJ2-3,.,TGTGCCAGCTCACCGTATTATGACGATACGCAGTATTTT,CASSPYYDDTQYF
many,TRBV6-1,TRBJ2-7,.,TGTGCCAGCACCGAAGGGGTACGAAGCTCCTACGAGCAGTACTTC,CASTEGVRSSYEQYF
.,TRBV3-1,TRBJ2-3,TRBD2,TGTGCCAGCAGCCAAGATCCTAGCGGGGGCACCACAGATACGCAGTATTTT,CASSQDPSGGTTDTQYF
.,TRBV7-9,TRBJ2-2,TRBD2,TGTGCCAGCAGCTCCGGACTAGCGGGGGGGCCAAACACCGGGGAGCTGTTTTTT,CASSSGLAGGPNTGELFF
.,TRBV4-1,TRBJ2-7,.,TGCGCCAGCAGCCAGGCGGACTGGGACGAGCAGTACTTC,CASSQADWDEQYF